These 21 T cell receptor beta chains were all obtained from the same sample, sequenced in a study of T cell responses to AZD1222 COVID-19 vaccine. Only in-frame clones appear in the TCRdb table, and some are missing; sequencing was by immunoSEQ multiplex PCR. The sample has approximately 100,000 clones, around 84% seen once. Sample: peripheral blood, taken on day 0 of AZD1222 vaccination. Source of these receptors: an adult in good health.

The chain uses TRBV7-2 and TRBJ2-1, with D perhaps TRBD1 (6 bases). The CDR3 extends over 13 amino acids. CDR1 and CDR2 from the germline V gene are SGHTA and FQGNSA. Trimming took 5 bases from V and 10 from J, leaving 15 bases between them. The CDR3 coding sequence is TGTGCCAGCAGCCCAGGACAGTTTGGGGAGCAGTTCTTC. This encodes CASSPGQFGEQFF.

DNA for the CDR3: TGTGCCAGCAGTTTACAGGGGTTGCAGACCCAGTACTTC. This encodes CASSLQGLQTQYF. This chain joins TRBV27 and TRBJ2-5; possibly TRBD1 for D (6 bases). The CDR3 spans 13 residues. Trimming removed 2 bases from V and 6 bases from J, with 10 bases in between. CDR1 is MNHEY, CDR2 SMNVEV, per germline (reference sequence).

This clone was seen just once. The V and J genes are TRBV4-3 and TRBJ1-1; no clear D. Per the germline V gene, CDR1 is LGHNA and CDR2 is YSLEER. This CDR3 is 14 amino acids long. V lost 1 base to trimming and J lost 4 bases, with 10 bases between them. The CDR3 sequence is CASSQVRGGTEAFF. CDR3 in DNA: TGCGCCAGCAGCCAAGTCCGGGGAGGCACTGAAGCTTTCTTT.

Here the CDR3 reads CSVEDQRQRTDTQYF. The CDR3 DNA reads as TGCAGCGTTGAAGATCAGAGACAGCGCACAGATACGCAGTATTTT. This chain links TRBV29-1 with TRBJ2-3; D is perhaps TRBD1 (5 bases). V lost 0 bases, J lost 1 base, and 11 bases lay in between. The CDR3 covers 15 residues. Germline-derived CDR1 and CDR2 are SQVTM and ANQGSEA.

The chain recombines TRBV27 with TRBJ1-5; 7 bases agree with TRBD1. This CDR3 region has 16 residues. J was trimmed by 4 bases and V by 6 bases; bases with no gene match: 12. Germline V gives CDR1 MNHEY, CDR2 SMNVEV (reference sequence). The CDR3: CASRPTGLGRNQPQHF. For the CDR3, the DNA is TGTGCCAGCAGGCCGACAGGGTTGGGTAGGAATCAGCCCCAGCATTTT.

This chain joins TRBV6-6 and TRBJ2-1; TRBD2 matches at 8 bases. V lost 11 bases and J lost 5; bases outside the gene matches: 8. The CDR3 runs to 13 residues. Germline lookup yields CDR1 MNHNY and CDR2 SVGAGI (reference sequence). As DNA, the CDR3 is TGTGCCGCAAGCGGGGGCACCGACAATGAGCAGTTCTTC. Encoded protein: CAASGGTDNEQFF.

This chain uses TRBV6-2 or TRBV6-3 with TRBJ1-3; D is unclear. This CDR3 region has 15 residues. Trimming pared 4 bases from V and 0 bases from J, leaving 10 bases between. CDR1 and CDR2 from the germline V gene are MNHEY and SVGEGT. CDR3 sequence (DNA): TGTGCCAGCAGTTTAACCCGGAGCTCTGGAAACACCATATATTTT. This translates into CASSLTRSSGNTIYF.

J is TRBJ1-2 and V is TRBV28, with D unresolved. CDR3 length equals 13 residues. Trimming cost V 8 bases and J 4 bases, with 14 bases left between them. Germline lookup yields CDR1 MDHEN and CDR2 SYDVKM. In nucleotides, the CDR3 is TGTGCCAGCGGCCGCGAGACCCGCTATGGCTACACCTTC. As protein: CASGRETRYGYTF.

In this sample, this clone turned up once. The chain is built from TRBV30 and TRBJ1-3; D not resolved. The germline V and J ends were trimmed by 8 bases and 0 bases, with 11 bases remaining between them. Germline loops: CDR1 GTSNPN, CDR2 SVGIG (reference sequence). CDR3 length equals 13 residues. CDR3 in DNA: TGTGCCCTCAAACCGAGCTCTGGAAACACCATATATTTT. Translated: CALKPSSGNTIYF.

The CDR3 sequence: CASSPGGAATNEKLFF. The CDR3 DNA reads as TGTGCCAGCAGTCCCGGGGGGGCCGCAACTAATGAAAAACTGTTTTTT. V gene TRBV28 combines with J gene TRBJ1-4, with D maybe TRBD1 (6 bases). Trimming shortened V by 5 bases and J by 0 bases, and 13 bases separated the two germline ends. This CDR3 is 16 amino acids long. Germline CDR1 reads MDHEN; CDR2 reads SYDVKM.

The chain links TRBV19 to TRBJ1-2, with 9 bases lining up with TRBD1. From germline, CDR1 is LNHDA and CDR2 SQIVND (reference sequence). Trimming took 3 bases from V and 7 from J; bases not matched to a gene: 15. The CDR3 has 17 residues. CDR3 protein: CASSMRSRDRDSFGYTF. The CDR3 DNA reads as TGTGCCAGTAGTATGAGGAGCCGGGACAGGGATTCTTTTGGCTACACCTTC.

The gene calls are TRBV28 and TRBJ2-7, with 7 positions matching TRBD2. Per the germline V gene, CDR1 is MDHEN and CDR2 is SYDVKM. V lost 6 bases and J lost 3; bases outside the gene matches: 2. CDR3 size: 12 residues. The CDR3 DNA is TGTGCCAGCAGCCGGGGGGACTACGAGCAGTACTTC. Translation: CASSRGDYEQYF.

The chain combines TRBV5-4 with TRBJ2-5; 8 bases align to TRBD2. The junction had 9 bases not matched to a gene; V was cut back by 4 bases and J by 1 base. Germline CDR1 reads SGHNT; CDR2 reads YYREEE (reference sequence). The CDR3 runs 16 residues. The CDR3 DNA reads as TGTGCCAGCAGCCCCTGGGCGGGAGGCCTCCAAGAGACCCAGTACTTC. Its translation is CASSPWAGGLQETQYF. Combining the CDR3 with reference TRBV5-4 and TRBJ2-5 gives the whole variable domain ETGVTQSPTHLIKTRGQQVTLRCSSQSGHNTVSWYQQALGQGPQFIFQYYREEENGRGNFPPRFSGLQFPNYSSELNVNALELDDSALYLCASSPWAGGLQETQYFGPGTRLLVL.

The chain combines TRBV14 with TRBJ2-5; D may be TRBD1 (5 bases). Germline V lookup: CDR1 SGHDN, CDR2 FVKESK. Trimming left V 1 base short and J 4 bases short, with 19 bases between. The CDR3 totals 17 residues. Here the CDR3 reads CASSQVGRALGAETQYF. In DNA form, the CDR3 reads TGTGCCAGCAGCCAAGTGGGCAGGGCCCTCGGTGCAGAGACCCAGTACTTC.

This chain uses TRBV7-2 with TRBJ1-1; D not certain. With 5 bases removed from V and 3 bases from J, the gap between germline ends came to 10 bases. This CDR3 has 13 amino acids. Germline lookup yields CDR1 SGHTA and CDR2 FQGNSA. The DNA of the CDR3 is TGTGCCAGCAGCACAACGGAATACACTGAAGCTTTCTTT. Translation: CASSTTEYTEAFF.

The J gene is TRBJ1-2, the V gene TRBV30; possible D gene TRBD1, 5 bases. The CDR3 covers 11 residues. CDR1 is GTSNPN, CDR2 SVGIG, per germline (reference sequence). V was trimmed by 7 bases and J by 6 bases, leaving 12 bases between them. CDR3 protein: CASSGTNGYTF. The CDR3 DNA sequence: TGTGCCTCGTCCGGGACTAATGGCTACACCTTC.

This clone has more than one count but fewer than ten. This sequence joins TRBV19 and TRBJ1-5, with TRBD1 matching over 8 bases. This CDR3 has 15 amino acids. Germline lookup yields CDR1 LNHDA and CDR2 SQIVND (reference sequence). After removal of 9 bases from V and 4 bases from J, the junction contained 11 bases not matched to a gene. CDR3 coding DNA: TGTGCCAGCGACCGGGGACAGGTGGATAATCAGCCCCAGCATTTT. It yields the protein CASDRGQVDNQPQHF.

This clone has more than one count but fewer than ten. The gene calls are TRBV28 and TRBJ1-4; TRBD1 agrees at 8 bases. Germline V gene sequence: CDR1 MDHEN, CDR2 SYDVKM. The length of the CDR3 is 15 residues. V lost 6 bases and J lost 4; bases outside the gene matches: 7. The CDR3: CASRKMTGVNEKLFF. In DNA form, the CDR3 reads TGTGCCAGCAGAAAAATGACAGGGGTTAATGAAAAACTGTTTTTT.

This clone was found once. The chain is built from TRBV24-1 and TRBJ2-5; 14 bases line up with TRBD2. J was trimmed by 4 bases and V by 4 bases; bases with no gene match: 13. Looked up from germline, CDR1 is KGHDR and CDR2 is SFDVKD. The CDR3 sequence is 19 residues long. The CDR3 DNA is TGTGCCACCAGTGACCCCGGGACTAGCGGGAGCGGGTTAAGAGAGACCCAGTACTTC. Translated: CATSDPGTSGSGLRETQYF.

In regard to this clone: This same CDR3 is encoded by further DNA sequences in the sample. V is TRBV7-9 and J is TRBJ1-1; D gene uncertain. Germline CDR1 is SEHNR and CDR2 is FQNEAQ (reference sequence). CDR3 length: 14 residues. Trimming stripped 1 base from V and 2 bases from J, with 8 bases between. This CDR3 reads CASSLEGSNTEAFF. Here the CDR3 DNA reads TGTGCCAGCAGCTTAGAAGGGTCAAACACTGAAGCTTTCTTT.

Many counts were recorded for this clone. The V and J genes are TRBV15 and TRBJ1-5, with D possibly being TRBD1 (5 bases). V was cut by 4 bases and J by 0 bases, with 7 bases left in between. CDR3 length: 14 residues. CDR1 LNHNV and CDR2 YYDKDF come from the germline V gene (reference sequence). CDR3 bases: TGTGCCACCAGCACAGGGAATAGCAATCAGCCCCAGCATTTT. This sequence encodes CATSTGNSNQPQHF.